This T cell receptor beta chain originates from a study of control samples from healthy donors and cancer patients (dated by TCRdb to about 2020). The library was produced with the immunoSEQ multiplex PCR assay. This immuneACCESS table, as held by TCRdb, lists in-frame sequences with V and J called but not all clones. Of the missing ones, under half trace to an unresolved V gene in checked studies; the others have no known cause. This sample holds tens of thousands of clones; under 95% were observed only once. The ten top clones hold approximately 0.95% of the sample. Relative to germline, V is missing 6 bases and J is missing 9 bases, with 12 bases of the junction outside any gene match. The CDR3 starts with the cysteine, ends with the phenylalanine, and has 15 residues. The only DNA kept is the CDR3, 45 bases in frame from the first base. Reading the germline V gene gives CDR1 SNHLY and CDR2 FYNNEI.

Concerning this clone: No cognate antigen has been identified for it. The record has no base qualities; no much larger clone is one base away.

The receptor was derived from a man in his thirties or forties with colorectal cancer. The sample was PBMCs. Here the chain combines TRBV2 and TRBJ2-1, with 9 middle bases fitting TRBD1. The nucleotides are TGTGCCAGCAGCTTTGTGGGACAGGGAGAAGGTGAGCAGTTCTTC. This yields the protein CASSFVGQGEGEQFF.